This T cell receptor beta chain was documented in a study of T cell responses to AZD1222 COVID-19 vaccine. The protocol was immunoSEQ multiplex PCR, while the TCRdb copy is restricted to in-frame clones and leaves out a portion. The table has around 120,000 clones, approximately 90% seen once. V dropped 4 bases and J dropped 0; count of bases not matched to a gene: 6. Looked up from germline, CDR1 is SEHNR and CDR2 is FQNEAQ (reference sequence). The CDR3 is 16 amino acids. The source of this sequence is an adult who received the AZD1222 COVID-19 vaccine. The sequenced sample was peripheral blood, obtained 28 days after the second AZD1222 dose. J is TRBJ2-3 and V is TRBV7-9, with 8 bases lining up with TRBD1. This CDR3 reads CASSSWTGTSTDTQYF. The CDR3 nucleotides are TGTGCCAGCAGCTCATGGACAGGGACTAGCACAGATACGCAGTATTTT.